Detailed here is one T cell receptor beta chain. Its antigen is undetermined. Study results and limitations: The larger-cohort validation was restricted to a single TCR beta V-J rearrangement rather than whole repertoires. Tumor Tregs overlapped most with tumor, then blood, naive CD4+ cells. The TCR gene usage of tumor memory CD4+ T cells clustered together with blood and lymph node memory CD4+ cells and with lymph node naive CD4+ cells.

Full-length variable regions came from constant-region reverse primers plus semi-nested Nested Universal Primer A PCR. From the 5' RACE reads, TCRdb called clonotypes with MiXCR, one entry per CDR3 protein. The table lists around 30,000 distinct CDR3 sequences, 27% of them singletons. This CDR3 has 15 residues. Looked up from germline, CDR1 is DFQATT and CDR2 is SNEGSKA (reference sequence). Trimming took 2 bases from V and 6 from J; bases not matched to a gene: 5. Treg sorting used a CD4+CD25+CD127-/low gate. This receptor was taken from a female donor with breast cancer. Sequences were obtained from tumor-infiltrating Tregs sorted from the breast tumor. The genes are TRBV20-1 and TRBJ2-1; 12 bases are a match to TRBD2. The CDR3 is CSARKPGLAGNEQFF. CDR3 coding DNA: TGCAGTGCTAGAAAGCCGGGACTAGCGGGCAATGAGCAGTTCTTC.